The entry that follows covers one T cell receptor beta chain sequence. Its antigen remains unidentified. Per germline, CDR1 MNHEY and CDR2 SVGAGI. Deletions cut 0 bases from V and 3 bases from J, with 6 bases between. CDR3 length: 13 residues. The data originate from a study of T cell responses to AZD1222 COVID-19 vaccine. Study findings and constraints: Breadth and depth of Spike-specific TCRs rose after two AZD1222 doses. The number of AZD1222 recipients seropositive at baseline was only five to seven. Clonal diversity may have been underestimated in mostly white British donors.

Generated by immunoSEQ multiplex PCR, the TCRdb table keeps only in-frame clones and is missing some. The sample records 130,000 to 150,000 clones, around 88% being singletons. The sample here was peripheral blood, taken on day 0 of MenACWY control vaccination. The chain couples TRBV6-5 to TRBJ2-7; no definite D call. This sequence was found in an adult in good health. The CDR3 sequence: CASSYSLVYEQYF. The CDR3 region has the DNA TGTGCCAGCAGTTACTCTCTCGTCTACGAGCAGTACTTC.